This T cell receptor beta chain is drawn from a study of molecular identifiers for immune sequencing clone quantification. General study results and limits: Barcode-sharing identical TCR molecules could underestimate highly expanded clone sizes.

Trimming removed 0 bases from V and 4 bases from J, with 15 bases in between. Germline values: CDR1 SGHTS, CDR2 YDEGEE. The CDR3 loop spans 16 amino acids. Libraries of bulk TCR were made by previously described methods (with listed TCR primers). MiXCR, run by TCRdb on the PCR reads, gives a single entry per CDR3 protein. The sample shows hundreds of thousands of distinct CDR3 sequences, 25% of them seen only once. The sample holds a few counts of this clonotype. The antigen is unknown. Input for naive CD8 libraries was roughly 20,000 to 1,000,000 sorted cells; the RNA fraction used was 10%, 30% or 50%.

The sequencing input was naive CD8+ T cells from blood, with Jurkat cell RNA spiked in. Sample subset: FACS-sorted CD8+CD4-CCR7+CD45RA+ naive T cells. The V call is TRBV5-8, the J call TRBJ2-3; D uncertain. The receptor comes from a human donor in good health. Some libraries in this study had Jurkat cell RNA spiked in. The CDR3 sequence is CASSLDGGHSADTQYF. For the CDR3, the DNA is TGTGCCAGCAGCTTGGATGGCGGTCATTCGGCAGATACGCAGTATTTT.